Listed below are T cell receptor beta chains from one sample, sequenced in a study of blood T cell repertoires in COVID-19. Some clones are missing from TCRdb's copy, which holds only in-frame ones; the method was immunoSEQ multiplex PCR. Among about 120,000 clones, about 85% were seen once, and the ten largest hold roughly 6.7%. Specimen: peripheral blood. Source of these receptors: a man aged 80 or over with active or convalescent COVID-19. Each CDR3 is given without its conserved first and last residue. The D gene is left open where the match is weak.

V	D	J	CDR3
TRBV7-9	NA	TRBJ1-1	ASSLVIRARAF
TRBV9	NA	TRBJ1-1	ASSVGSERDMNTEAF
TRBV30	NA	TRBJ1-6	ALDAQGEGSPLH
TRBV7-6	TRBD2	TRBJ2-1	ASSLRGSGDPWDEQF
TRBV10-3	NA	TRBJ1-4	AISEGTTNEKLF
TRBV4-2	TRBD2	TRBJ2-4	ASSQDPGGGVSQNIQY
TRBV9	NA	TRBJ2-6	ASSDQTGLLRGANVLT
TRBV11-2	NA	TRBJ1-5	ASSFRSGGDQPQH
TRBV2	TRBD1	TRBJ1-2	ASNLFPDRGFGYT
TRBV7-9	TRBD1	TRBJ2-5	ASSNDRTGGKETQY
TRBV19	TRBD1	TRBJ1-5	ASSIDLISYRGTANQPQH
TRBV28	TRBD2	TRBJ2-7	ASRLSGGESYEQY
TRBV5-1	TRBD1	TRBJ1-1	ASSLGGTGGIAF
TRBV7-9	TRBD1	TRBJ1-6	ASSPWQGAVNNSPLH
TRBV7-9	NA	TRBJ2-7	ASSLTATLYEQY
TRBV19	TRBD2	TRBJ2-5	ASSIPGGGVGETQY
TRBV2	TRBD1	TRBJ1-2	ASRGQGSYGYT
TRBV6-5	TRBD1	TRBJ1-2	ASSPGQVAGYT
TRBV18	NA	TRBJ2-2	ASSPPRSGNTGELF
TRBV27	TRBD1	TRBJ1-3	ASSSSGQGVGNTIY
TRBV4-3	NA	TRBJ2-1	ASSHSQGGDYNEQF
TRBV10-3	TRBD2	TRBJ2-2	AIRGKREVATGELF
TRBV2	NA	TRBJ1-6	ASSAQGSMGSPLH
TRBV7-3	TRBD2	TRBJ2-3	ASSLTGGLASGDTQY
TRBV15	TRBD2	TRBJ2-3	ATSRGPPGSSGRAGAADTQY
TRBV30	NA	TRBJ2-5	AWRSEWETQY
TRBV7-6	TRBD2	TRBJ2-2	ASSLVPSGMNTGELF
TRBV10-2	NA	TRBJ1-2	ASRETGSNYGYT
TRBV27	TRBD2	TRBJ2-1	ASKRASGFDNEQF
TRBV2	TRBD1	TRBJ1-5	ASDTGGLFQPQH
TRBV29-1	NA	TRBJ2-1	SASSRAGGDNEQF
TRBV6-4	TRBD1	TRBJ2-7	ASRQDRVDEQY
TRBV12-3/TRBV12-4	NA	TRBJ2-1	ASGGSSYNEQF
TRBV5-1	TRBD1	TRBJ2-5	ASSIGTGGDETQY
TRBV19	TRBD1	TRBJ2-7	ASSGTGVSYEQY
TRBV7-2	NA	TRBJ2-2	ASSRRTGELF
TRBV6-5	NA	TRBJ1-5	ASSYSRNSNQPQH
TRBV18	TRBD1	TRBJ1-5	ASSPLQGNSNQPQH
TRBV30	TRBD2	TRBJ2-3	AWSVRGGVTQY
TRBV5-1	TRBD1	TRBJ1-2	ASSSGQSLLYGYT
TRBV7-3	TRBD1	TRBJ2-5	ASSLGWDRETQY
TRBV28	TRBD1	TRBJ1-1	ASSYPGQGDDTEAF